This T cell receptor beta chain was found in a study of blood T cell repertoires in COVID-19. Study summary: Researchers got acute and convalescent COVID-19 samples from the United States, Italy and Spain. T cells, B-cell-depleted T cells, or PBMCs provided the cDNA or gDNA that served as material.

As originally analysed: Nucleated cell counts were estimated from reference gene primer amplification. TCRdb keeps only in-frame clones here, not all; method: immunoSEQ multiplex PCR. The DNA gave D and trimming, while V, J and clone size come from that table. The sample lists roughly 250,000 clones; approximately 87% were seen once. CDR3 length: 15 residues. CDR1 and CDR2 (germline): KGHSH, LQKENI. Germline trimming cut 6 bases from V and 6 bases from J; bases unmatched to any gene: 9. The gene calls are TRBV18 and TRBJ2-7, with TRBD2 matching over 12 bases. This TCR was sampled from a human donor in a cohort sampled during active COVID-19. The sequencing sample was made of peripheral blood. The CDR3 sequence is CASSPSSGGASEQYF. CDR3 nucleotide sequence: TGTGCCAGCTCGCCTTCTAGCGGGGGGGCCAGCGAGCAGTACTTC.